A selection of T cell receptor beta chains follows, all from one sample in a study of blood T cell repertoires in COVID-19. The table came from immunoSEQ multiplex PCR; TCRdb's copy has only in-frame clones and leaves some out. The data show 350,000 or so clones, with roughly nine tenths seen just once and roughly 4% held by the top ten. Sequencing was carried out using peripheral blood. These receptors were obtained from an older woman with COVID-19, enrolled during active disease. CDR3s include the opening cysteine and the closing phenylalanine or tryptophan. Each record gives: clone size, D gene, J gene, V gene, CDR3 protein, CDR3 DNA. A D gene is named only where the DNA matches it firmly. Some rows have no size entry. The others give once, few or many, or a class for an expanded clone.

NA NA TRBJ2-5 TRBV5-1 CASSLGRGSETQYF TGCGCCAGCAGCTTGGGACGGGGTTCAGAGACCCAGTACTTC
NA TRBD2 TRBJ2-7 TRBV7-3 CASSPRGGGALEQYF TGTGCCAGCAGCCCCCGCGGCGGGGGGGCCCTCGAGCAGTACTTC
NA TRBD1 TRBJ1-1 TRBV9 CASSPRQGSDTEAFF TGTGCCAGCAGCCCCCGACAGGGGAGTGATACTGAAGCTTTCTTT
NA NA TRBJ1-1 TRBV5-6 CASSLSRGWETEAFF TGTGCCAGCAGCTTGTCGCGGGGGTGGGAAACTGAAGCTTTCTTT
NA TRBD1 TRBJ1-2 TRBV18 CASSRDRTTYGYTF TGTGCCAGCTCCCGGGACAGGACGACCTATGGCTACACCTTC
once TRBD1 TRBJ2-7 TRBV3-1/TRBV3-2 CASSQDRGPYEQYF TGTGCCAGCAGCCAAGACAGGGGGCCGTATGAGCAGTACTTC
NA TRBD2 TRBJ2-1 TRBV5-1 CASSWTSGVSYNEQFF TGCGCCAGCAGCTGGACTAGCGGGGTATCCTACAATGAGCAGTTCTTC
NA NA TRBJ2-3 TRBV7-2 CASSLSRGGGFDTQYF TGTGCCAGCAGCTTATCACGAGGGGGGGGGTTCGATACGCAGTATTTT
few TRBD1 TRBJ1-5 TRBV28 CASSLFTGTGGVGNQPQHF TGTGCCAGCAGTTTATTCACGGGGACAGGGGGCGTCGGCAATCAGCCCCAGCATTTT
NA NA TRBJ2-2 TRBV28 CATIVGGNTGELFF TGTGCCACCATCGTGGGGGGGAACACCGGGGAGCTGTTTTTT
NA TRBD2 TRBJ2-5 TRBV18 CASSPGTSEETQYF TGTGCCAGCTCACCGGGGACTAGCGAGGAGACCCAGTACTTC